Listed here is a single T cell receptor (beta chain). The authors split each subset's genomic DNA evenly across several immunoSEQ plates. Original data processing: Junction-only sequences without quality scores came from ImmunoSEQ, so filtering differed. Some clones are missing from TCRdb's copy, which holds only in-frame ones; the method was immunoSEQ multiplex PCR. D and trimming come from the DNA, and the V and J calls and clone size come from that table. Of under 85,000 clones listed, about 63% are singletons. Per the germline V gene, CDR1 is MNHEY and CDR2 is SMNVEV (reference sequence). CDR3 length: 15 residues. Trimming took off 6 bases at V and 2 bases at J, with 16 bases between the two ends. This sample is drawn from a study of shared clonotypes between healthy human individuals.

The chain carries TRBV27 and TRBJ1-2, with a possible D match to TRBD1 (5 bases). Sequencing input: memory CD8+ T cells sorted from blood. Subset denoted: CD45RO+ cells pooled with CCR7-negative TemRA cells. The clonotype originates from a man aged 25-45 years in good health. CDR3 sequence: CASSRGTSGNYGYTF. CDR3 nucleotide sequence: TGTGCCAGCAGCAGAGGGACGTCGGGGAACTATGGCTACACCTTC.